The 9 T cell receptor beta chains given below trace back to one sample, sequenced in a study of read filtering for tumor transcriptome and immune sequencing. This library used roughly 0.4 ug RNA and molecular barcoded adaptors spanning alpha/delta and beta/gamma chains. MiXCR, applied by TCRdb to the reads, yields one record per CDR3 protein. The table lists 100,000 to 150,000 distinct CDR3 sequences, over 10% of them singletons, with 9.5% to 11% in the top ten. The sample comprised a population of CD138-negative cells sorted from bone marrow. These receptors all come from a donor aged 40 or older with multiple myeloma.

This clonotype has ten or more counts. The CDR3 nucleotides read TGTGCCAGCAGCCCCGGGACTAGCGGGACTAACAATGAGCAGTTCTTC. Its translation: CASSPGTSGTNNEQFF. This chain joins TRBV3-1 and TRBJ2-1; 13 bases are shared with TRBD2. The length of the CDR3 is 16 residues. Germline loops: CDR1 LGHDT, CDR2 YNNKEL (reference sequence). Trimming took 4 bases from V and 5 from J; bases not matched to a gene: 5.

The table lists this clonotype with a few counts. This clone may be a read error of a much larger clone one base away. This sequence joins TRBV7-2 and TRBJ2-1; 11 nucleotides match TRBD2. The CDR3 totals 13 residues. In germline, CDR1 is SGHTA, CDR2 FQGNSA. CDR3 protein: CASSLLAGGPESF. For the CDR3, the DNA is TGTGCCAGCAGCTTACTAGCGGGAGGCCCGGAGTCCTTC. The full variable domain, rest sourced from reference TRBV7-2 and TRBJ2-1, is GAGVSQSPSNKVTEKGKDVELRCDPISGHTALYWYRQSLGQGLEFLIYFQGNSAPDKSGLPSDRFSAERTGGSVSTLTIQRTQQEDSAVYLCASSLLAGGPESFGPGTRLTVL.

This clonotype was recorded a few times. A junction boundary mismatches the germline segment, possibly from a read error. The chain is built from TRBV28 and TRBJ2-7; 10 bases are a match to TRBD2. The germline gives CDR1 MDHEN, CDR2 SYDVKM. The CDR3 runs to 15 residues. The DNA for the CDR3 is TGTGCCAGCAGTTTAAAAGCGGGAGGGCCGCACGAGCGGTACTTC. Translation gives CASSLKAGGPHERYF.

This clonotype showed up just a few times. V gene TRBV4-1 combines with J gene TRBJ2-5, with TRBD2 as a possible D gene (5 bases). V gave up 6 bases and J gave up 7 bases, with 15 bases separating them. The length of the CDR3 is 13 residues. Germline V gene data show CDR1 as MGHRA and CDR2 as YSYEKL. The CDR3, as DNA: TGCGCCAGCAGTCCGCTGGGAGTAGGGACCCAGTACTTC. Its protein is CASSPLGVGTQYF.

Note on this clonotype: Just one base apart from a much larger clone, this may be a read error. The rearrangement joins TRBV10-3 to TRBJ1-5, with TRBD1 as a possible D gene (5 bases). Trimming took 5 bases from V and 4 from J, leaving 21 bases between them. CDR3 size: 17 residues. From germline, CDR1 is ENHRY and CDR2 SYGVKD. The CDR3 nucleotides read TGTGCCATCAGTACGGACCCACAGGAGACCCCTAATCAGCCCCAGCATTTT. This translates into CAISTDPQETPNQPQHF.

This clonotype was seen ten or more times. This CDR3 reads CSVVTTTYEQYF. CDR3 nucleotide sequence: TGCAGCGTTGTAACCACAACCTACGAGCAGTACTTC. This chain links TRBV29-1 with TRBJ2-7; D is uncertain. Germline values: CDR1 SQVTM, CDR2 ANQGSEA. With 4 bases removed from V and 2 bases from J, the gap between germline ends came to 9 bases. The CDR3 extends over 12 amino acids.

At least ten counts were recorded for this clonotype. The rearrangement joins TRBV28 to TRBJ2-7, with D perhaps TRBD1 or TRBD2 (6 bases each). CDR3 length: 15 amino acids. V lost 0 bases and J 2 bases, leaving 11 bases between the germline ends. Germline CDR1 is MDHEN and CDR2 is SYDVKM. The CDR3 DNA reads as TGTGCCAGCAGTTTATGGACAGGACTACCCTACGAGCAGTACTTC. It encodes CASSLWTGLPYEQYF.

In this sample, this clonotype turned up many times. This chain links TRBV7-8 with TRBJ1-1, with 7 nucleotides matching TRBD1. The CDR3 runs 15 residues. V gave up 7 bases and J gave up 5 bases; unmatched junction bases: 13. Germline values: CDR1 SGHVS, CDR2 FQNEAQ. CDR3 loop: CASNYGQALRTEAFF. CDR3 sequence (DNA): TGTGCCAGCAACTACGGACAGGCCTTGAGGACTGAAGCTTTCTTT.

Ten or more counts support this clonotype. The rearrangement uses TRBV6-1 and TRBJ1-4, with a weak D call TRBD1 (6 bases). The CDR3 length is 13 residues. Trimming pared 4 bases from V and 8 bases from J, leaving 11 bases between. In germline, CDR1 is MNHNS, CDR2 SASEGT. The CDR3 DNA reads as TGTGCCAGCAGTGTAGGGGGAGGAGAAAAACTGTTTTTT. Residues: CASSVGGGEKLFF.